A single sample gave rise to the 28 T cell receptor beta chains below, sequenced in a study of cytomegalovirus exposure and HLA in healthy donors. Using immunoSEQ multiplex PCR, the repertoire was profiled, and TCRdb retains in-frame clones only, with some absent. The sample holds about 180,000 clones, roughly 85% seen once. The sample was PBMCs. The origin of the receptors is a man between 18 and 29 years old in good health and CMV-seropositive.

The V call is TRBV5-1, the J call TRBJ1-1; D is possibly TRBD1 (5 bases). V lost 2 bases, J lost 6 bases, and 14 bases lay in between. Germline V CDR1 and CDR2: SGHRS, YFSETQ. This CDR3 has 14 amino acids. The CDR3 DNA follows: TGCGCCAGCAGCTTCACGGGTCGGGGGTCTGAAGCTTTCTTT. This encodes CASSFTGRGSEAFF.

The CDR3 loop is CASSLASGSYEQYF. The DNA of the CDR3 is TGTGCCAGCAGTTTGGCTAGCGGGAGCTACGAGCAGTACTTC. The chain recombines TRBV27 with TRBJ2-7; 10 bases map to TRBD2. The V segment lost 3 bases and the J segment 3 bases; nucleotides outside the gene matches: 2. Per the germline V gene, CDR1 is MNHEY and CDR2 is SMNVEV (reference sequence). The CDR3 runs 14 residues.

The gene calls are TRBV7-9 and TRBJ1-3; TRBD1 matches at 9 bases. The CDR3 contains 15 residues. Germline V gene data show CDR1 as SEHNR and CDR2 as FQNEAQ (reference sequence). The J segment lost 10 bases and the V segment lost 5 bases, leaving 12 bases of the junction unmatched. Written as DNA, the CDR3 is TGTGCCAGCAGCCGGGACAGGGTTCGGGAAACGACCATATATTTT. Translating gives CASSRDRVRETTIYF.

DNA of the CDR3: TGTGCCAGCAGTTTAGGGGTCTCGACAGGGGCGGACACTGAAGCTTTCTTT. Its protein is CASSLGVSTGADTEAFF. This chain uses TRBV28 with TRBJ1-1; 8 bases agree with TRBD1. After removal of 2 bases from V and 3 bases from J, the junction contained 11 bases not matched to a gene. CDR3 size: 17 residues. CDR1 MDHEN and CDR2 SYDVKM come from the germline V gene.

The V call is TRBV7-9, the J call TRBJ2-2; 10 bases match TRBD2. The J segment lost 0 bases and the V segment lost 4 bases, leaving 5 bases of the junction unmatched. The germline V gene has CDR1 SEHNR and CDR2 FQNEAQ (reference sequence). The CDR3 consists of 17 residues. The CDR3 DNA is TGTGCCAGCAGCTGGACTAGCGGCCCCGCGAACACCGGGGAGCTGTTTTTT. Translation gives CASSWTSGPANTGELFF.

CDR3 in DNA: TGTGCCAGCAGTGAAGCGCTTGGACTAGCCAATGAGCAGTTCTTC. This encodes CASSEALGLANEQFF. The chain is built from TRBV2 and TRBJ2-1; 8 bases match TRBD2. V shed 0 bases, J shed 6 bases, and the junction held 4 bases outside the gene matches. The CDR3 is made up of 15 amino acids. The V gene's germline CDR1 is SNHLY and CDR2 FYNNEI.

The CDR3 reads CASSRVRGSYNEQFF. For the CDR3, the DNA is TGCGCCAGCAGCCGCGTCAGGGGGTCCTACAATGAGCAGTTCTTC. The gene calls are TRBV4-1 and TRBJ2-1, with TRBD1 matching 7 bases. Trimming at V came to 4 bases and at J to 1 base, leaving 4 bases not matched to a gene. The germline gives CDR1 MGHRA, CDR2 YSYEKL. This CDR3 contains 15 residues.

This clone appeared once. The V call is TRBV4-1, the J call TRBJ2-1, with D unresolved. CDR1 and CDR2 from the germline V gene are MGHRA and YSYEKL. Trimming left V 0 bases short and J 0 bases short, with 6 bases between. CDR3 size: 15 residues. CDR3 DNA sequence: TGCGCCAGCAGCCAAGACCCGTTCTCCTACAATGAGCAGTTCTTC. Translation: CASSQDPFSYNEQFF.

The rearrangement uses TRBV6-1 and TRBJ2-7, with 10 nucleotides matching TRBD2. This CDR3 is built from 15 residues. The germline CDR1 and CDR2 sequences are MNHNS and SASEGT. V gave up 6 bases and J gave up 3 bases; unmatched junction bases: 8. The CDR3 DNA sequence: TGTGCCAGCAGCGTTTTGGCTAGCGGGAGCTACGAGCAGTACTTC. Amino acids: CASSVLASGSYEQYF.

The chain employs TRBV9 and TRBJ2-3; perhaps TRBD1 as D (5 bases). The CDR3 has 15 amino acids. The germline V gene has CDR1 SGDLS and CDR2 YYNGEE. Trimming took off 0 bases at V and 0 bases at J, with 8 bases between the two ends. In DNA, the CDR3 is TGTGCCAGCAGCGTAGAGGACACGAGCACAGATACGCAGTATTTT. It specifies CASSVEDTSTDTQYF. The variable domain in full, completed from reference TRBV9 and TRBJ2-3, reads DSGVTQTPKHLITATGQRVTLRCSPRSGDLSVYWYQQSLDQGLQFLIQYYNGEERAKGNILERFSAQQFPDLHSELNLSSLELGDSALYFCASSVEDTSTDTQYFGPGTRLTVL.

This chain connects TRBV5-5 to TRBJ1-6; 8 positions agree with TRBD1. V lost 3 bases, J lost 0 bases, and 5 bases stayed unmatched. There are 17 residues in the CDR3. Germline values: CDR1 SGHKS, CDR2 YYEKEE (reference sequence). The CDR3 reads CASSSRQGSSYNSPLHF. CDR3 nucleotide sequence: TGTGCCAGCAGCTCCCGACAGGGGAGCTCCTATAATTCACCCCTCCACTTT.

The J gene is TRBJ1-2, the V gene TRBV28, with TRBD1 matching 9 bases. CDR3 size: 18 residues. The germline V gene encodes CDR1 MDHEN and CDR2 SYDVKM. J lost 2 bases, V lost 6 bases, and 16 bases had no gene match. Here the CDR3 reads CASRPITGTGMTNYGYTF. CDR3 DNA: TGTGCCAGCAGGCCAATAACCGGGACAGGGATGACGAACTATGGCTACACCTTC.

The V gene is TRBV2, the J gene TRBJ2-3, with D possibly matching TRBD2 (7 bases). The CDR3 consists of 14 residues. V was pared by 9 bases and J by 0 bases, with 13 bases between. Germline-derived CDR1 and CDR2 are SNHLY and FYNNEI. The chain's CDR3 is CASGGDTSTDTQYF. The DNA for the CDR3 is TGTGCCAGTGGGGGGGACACCAGCACAGATACGCAGTATTTT.

V and J are TRBV5-4 and TRBJ2-5, with D perhaps matching TRBD1 (5 bases). Trimming removed 2 bases from V and 4 bases from J, with 12 bases in between. The germline gives CDR1 SGHNT, CDR2 YYREEE (reference sequence). The CDR3 spans 14 residues. Written as DNA, the CDR3 is TGTGCCAGCAGCTTTTTTTGGCAGGGAGAGACCCAGTACTTC. It yields the protein CASSFFWQGETQYF.

This clone was observed a handful of times. The J gene is TRBJ2-5, the V gene TRBV7-9, with 12 bases matching TRBD2. Germline assignment: CDR1 SEHNR and CDR2 FQNEAQ (reference sequence). The V gene end was trimmed by 2 bases and the J gene end by 5 bases; junction bases not matched to a gene: 6. The CDR3 has 16 residues. The CDR3 DNA reads TGTGCCAGCAGCTTAAGTCTAGCGGGAGGGCAGGAGACCCAGTACTTC. It encodes CASSLSLAGGQETQYF.

J is TRBJ1-2 and V is TRBV7-9; the match to TRBD1 covers 8 bases. The CDR3 sequence is 14 residues long. Germline CDR1 reads SEHNR; CDR2 reads FQNEAQ (reference sequence). J was trimmed by 6 bases and V by 5 bases; bases with no gene match: 8. The CDR3 is CASSPTGGSNGYTF. CDR3 nucleotides: TGTGCCAGCAGCCCCACAGGGGGAAGTAATGGCTACACCTTC.

This chain uses TRBV6-1 with TRBJ2-1; the D gene is possibly TRBD2 (6 bases). Germline V lookup: CDR1 MNHNS, CDR2 SASEGT. The V and J ends lost 4 bases and 9 bases respectively, with 19 bases between them. The CDR3 is 15 amino acids. The DNA for the CDR3 is TGTGCCAGCAGTGGGCGACTAGTATCCGGCGGTGAGCAGTTCTTC. As protein: CASSGRLVSGGEQFF.

The gene calls are TRBV7-7 and TRBJ2-1, with TRBD2 identical over 10 bases. Trimming took 5 bases from V and 6 from J; bases not matched to a gene: 10. The CDR3 loop spans 16 amino acids. Germline CDR1 SSHAT, CDR2 FNYEAQ (reference sequence). This CDR3 reads CASSAEPGLASNEQFF. The CDR3 DNA sequence: TGTGCCAGCAGCGCCGAACCGGGACTAGCGTCCAATGAGCAGTTCTTC.

As concerns this clone: At one of its ends the junction is not consistent with the germline gene, which may arise from a read error. The rearrangement uses TRBV10-3 and TRBJ2-1, with TRBD2 as a possible D gene (6 bases). The germline gives CDR1 ENHRY, CDR2 SYGVKD. This CDR3 spans 16 amino acids. The CDR3 sequence is CTISASSARLYNEQFF. CDR3 nucleotides: TGTACCATCAGTGCATCTAGCGCGAGACTGTACAATGAGCAGTTCTTC.

This clone was observed a few times. The gene calls are TRBV10-3 and TRBJ1-6; D is possibly TRBD1 (6 bases). Deletions cut 4 bases from V and 9 bases from J, with 13 bases between. The germline CDR1 and CDR2 sequences are ENHRY and SYGVKD. CDR3 length equals 14 residues. CDR3 sequence reads: CAISADRSTSPLHF. CDR3 nucleotides: TGTGCCATCAGTGCTGACAGGTCCACTTCACCCCTCCACTTT.

J is TRBJ2-3 and V is TRBV7-3; 8 bases are shared with TRBD2. Losses at the gene ends were 5 bases for V and 7 bases for J; bases not matched to a gene: 8. The CDR3 sequence is 14 residues long. Germline loops: CDR1 SGHTA, CDR2 FQGTGA. The CDR3, as DNA: TGTGCCAGCAGCACCGGCAGCGGGGGTAATACGCAGTATTTT. Protein sequence: CASSTGSGGNTQYF.

The chain uses TRBV28 and TRBJ1-5; TRBD1 aligns across 7 bases. Germline-derived CDR1 and CDR2 are MDHEN and SYDVKM. The CDR3 spans 15 residues. The V gene end was trimmed by 8 bases and the J gene end by 1 base; junction bases not matched to a gene: 8. CDR3 sequence (DNA): TGTGCCAGCCGGTCGGGGACAGCAAGCAATCAGCCCCAGCATTTT. Translating gives CASRSGTASNQPQHF.

This chain joins TRBV7-9 and TRBJ2-3, with TRBD1 identical over 7 bases. The V segment lost 7 bases and the J segment 1 base; nucleotides outside the gene matches: 5. CDR1 is SEHNR, CDR2 FQNEAQ, per germline (reference sequence). The CDR3 runs 14 residues. The chain's CDR3 is CASTIDRGTDTQYF. The CDR3 DNA is TGTGCCAGCACCATAGACAGGGGCACAGATACGCAGTATTTT.

The chain has TRBV5-8 and TRBJ2-7; D call uncertain. V lost 4 bases and J 0 bases, leaving 8 bases between the germline ends. This CDR3 region has 13 residues. Germline assignment: CDR1 SGHTS and CDR2 YDEGEE. Written as DNA, the CDR3 is TGTGCCAGCAGCCCGATCGGCTCCTACGAGCAGTACTTC. This encodes CASSPIGSYEQYF.

The rearrangement uses TRBV10-3 and TRBJ2-3; 8 bases line up with TRBD2. After removal of 5 bases from V and 8 bases from J, the junction contained 6 bases not matched to a gene. Germline V gives CDR1 ENHRY, CDR2 SYGVKD. This CDR3 comprises 13 residues. The CDR3 nucleotides are TGTGCCATCAGTTCTCCGGGACTAGGTACGCAGTATTTT. It codes for CAISSPGLGTQYF.

This sequence joins TRBV6-1 and TRBJ2-7, with D maybe TRBD2 (6 bases). Trimming removed 0 bases from V and 6 bases from J, with 9 bases in between. The CDR3 runs 13 residues. From germline, CDR1 is MNHNS and CDR2 SASEGT. CDR3 in amino acids: CASSEALGGEQYF. DNA of the CDR3: TGTGCCAGCAGTGAAGCTCTGGGGGGCGAGCAGTACTTC.

This clone has a single count. The J gene is TRBJ2-6, the V gene TRBV5-6, with a possible D match to TRBD2 (5 bases). This CDR3 spans 19 amino acids. In germline, CDR1 is SGHDT, CDR2 YYEEEE. V was clipped by 1 base and J by 0 bases, with 17 bases between them. For the CDR3, the DNA is TGTGCCAGCAGCTTGCGGGGTCCTTTTACCCCCTCTGGGGCCAACGTCCTGACTTTC. Its protein product is CASSLRGPFTPSGANVLTF.

The rearrangement joins TRBV30 to TRBJ1-5; 9 bases line up with TRBD1. V was pared by 7 bases and J by 1 base, with 2 bases of the junction left unmatched. CDR3 length equals 13 residues. Germline V CDR1 and CDR2: GTSNPN, SVGIG (reference sequence). CDR3 bases: TGTGCCTACGACAGGGGGAGCAATCAGCCCCAGCATTTT. It codes for CAYDRGSNQPQHF.